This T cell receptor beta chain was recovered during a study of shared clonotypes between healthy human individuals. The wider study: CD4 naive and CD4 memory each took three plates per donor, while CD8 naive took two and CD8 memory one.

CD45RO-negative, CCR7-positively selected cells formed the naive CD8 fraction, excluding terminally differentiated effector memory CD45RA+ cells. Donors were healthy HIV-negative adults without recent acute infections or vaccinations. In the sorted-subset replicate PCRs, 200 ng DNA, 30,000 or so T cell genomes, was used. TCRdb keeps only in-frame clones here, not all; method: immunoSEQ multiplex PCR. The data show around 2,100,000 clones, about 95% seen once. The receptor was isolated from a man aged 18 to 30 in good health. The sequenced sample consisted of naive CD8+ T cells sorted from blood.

In DNA form, the CDR3 reads TGCGCCAGCAGCCAAGCGACAGCGAACTATGGCTACACCTTC. Translating gives CASSQATANYGYTF. The chain has TRBV4-3 and TRBJ1-2; TRBD1 is a possible D gene (5 bases). V was cut by 1 base and J by 2 bases, with 8 bases left in between. Germline V gene lookup returns CDR1 LGHNA and CDR2 YSLEER. The CDR3 sequence is 14 residues long.